This TCR beta chain was sequenced for a study of response to subunit inactivated influenza vaccine. Study-wide results and caveats: After each seasonal influenza vaccination, few new T cells are recruited, the authors suggested.

This clonotype was seen a few times. The antigen is not known. Each CDR3 protein is one row after TCRdb ran MiXCR on the RT-PCR reads. The profile covers 800,000 or so distinct CDR3 sequences, with around 20% appearing a single time and approximately 10% taken by the ten largest. The starting material was PBMCs from blood, obtained roughly 5 days after vaccination. The clonotype comes from a man aged 50 to 60 who received an inactivated influenza vaccine.

The CDR3 spells CSARGTSGSEETQYF. CDR3 bases: TGCAGTGCTAGAGGGACTAGCGGGTCCGAAGAGACCCAGTACTTC. The chain employs TRBV20-1 and TRBJ2-5; 11 bases are a match to TRBD2. Trimming took 1 base from V and 3 from J; bases not matched to a gene: 4. The length of the CDR3 is 15 residues. CDR1 and CDR2 from the germline V gene are DFQATT and SNEGSKA (reference sequence).